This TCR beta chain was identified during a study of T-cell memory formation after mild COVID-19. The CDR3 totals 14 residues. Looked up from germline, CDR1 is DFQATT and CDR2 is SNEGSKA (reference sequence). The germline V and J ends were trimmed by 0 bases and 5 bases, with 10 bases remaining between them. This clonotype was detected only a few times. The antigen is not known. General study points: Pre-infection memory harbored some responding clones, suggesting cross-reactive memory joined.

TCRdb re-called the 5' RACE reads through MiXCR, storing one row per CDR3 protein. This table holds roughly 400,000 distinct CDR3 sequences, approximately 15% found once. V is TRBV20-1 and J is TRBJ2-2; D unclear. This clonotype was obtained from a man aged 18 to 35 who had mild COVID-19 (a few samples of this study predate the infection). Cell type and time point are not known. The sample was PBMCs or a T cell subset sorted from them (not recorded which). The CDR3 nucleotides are TGCAGTGCTAGAGAGGCCAGGATGACCGGGGAGCTGTTTTTT. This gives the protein CSAREARMTGELFF.